Given below is one TCR beta chain in context. One junction end disagrees with the germline gene, perhaps due to a read error. This entry comes from a study of T cell repertoires in cytomegalovirus infection. TCRdb independently ran MiXCR on the reads; one entry per CDR3 protein. The sample includes about 230,000 distinct CDR3 sequences, 6.5% seen only once; the top ten take about 6.3%. This CDR3 comprises 15 residues. The germline V gene has CDR1 MDHEN and CDR2 SYDVKM. The chain has TRBV28 and TRBJ1-4, with TRBD1 matching 7 bases. The specimen was PBMCs. The receptor was isolated from a human donor in good health (CMV status not recorded). Some clones in this sample may be carry-over from other donors' samples. Here the CDR3 DNA reads TGCGCCAGCAGTCAAAGGACAGGCCTCGTTCAAAAACTGTTTTTT. It encodes CASSQRTGLVQKLFF.